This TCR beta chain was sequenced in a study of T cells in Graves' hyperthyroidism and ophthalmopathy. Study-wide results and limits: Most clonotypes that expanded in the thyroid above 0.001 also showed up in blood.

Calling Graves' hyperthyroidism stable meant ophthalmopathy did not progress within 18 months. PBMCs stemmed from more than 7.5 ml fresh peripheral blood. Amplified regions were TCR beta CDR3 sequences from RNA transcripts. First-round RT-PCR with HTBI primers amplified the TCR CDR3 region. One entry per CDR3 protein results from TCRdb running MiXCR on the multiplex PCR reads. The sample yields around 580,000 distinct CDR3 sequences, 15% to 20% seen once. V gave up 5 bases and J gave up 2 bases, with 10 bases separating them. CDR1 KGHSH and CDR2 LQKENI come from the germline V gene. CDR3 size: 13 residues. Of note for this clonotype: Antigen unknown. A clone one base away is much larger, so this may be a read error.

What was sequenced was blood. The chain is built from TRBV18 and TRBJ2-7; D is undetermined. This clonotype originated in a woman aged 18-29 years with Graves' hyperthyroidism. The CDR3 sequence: CASSARDTYEQYF. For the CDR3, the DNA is TGTGCCAGCTCAGCACGAGATACCTACGAGCAGTACTTC. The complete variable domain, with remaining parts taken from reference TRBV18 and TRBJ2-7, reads NAGVMQNPRHLVRRRGQEARLRCSPMKGHSHVYWYRQLPEEGLKFMVYLQKENIIDESGMPKERFSAEFPKEGPSILRIQQVVRGDSAAYFCASSARDTYEQYFGPGTRLTVT.